The entry below gives a single T cell receptor (beta chain) sequence along with its context. This specimen belongs to a study of blood T cell repertoires in COVID-19. For the study at large: Acute and convalescent COVID-19 specimens originated in the United States, Italy and Spain. Sources were T cells, B-cell-depleted T cells, or PBMCs; the material itself was cDNA or gDNA.

Source study methods: Estimation of nucleated cell counts was performed using reference gene primer amplification. The assay was immunoSEQ multiplex PCR, and TCRdb's table has in-frame clones only and misses some. V and J calls and clone size are given by that table; D and trimming were obtained from the DNA. The sample contains 100,000 or so clones, about 87% of which appear only once. This TCR was recovered from a man aged 45-65 years with active or convalescent COVID-19. Specimen: peripheral blood.

This chain's CDR3 is CASSEAPPGGAQETQYF. CDR3 DNA sequence: TGTGCCAGCAGTGAAGCCCCCCCCGGCGGGGCACAAGAGACCCAGTACTTC. The chain joins TRBV6-1 to TRBJ2-5; maybe TRBD2 (6 bases). In germline, CDR1 is MNHNS, CDR2 SASEGT. V was clipped by 0 bases and J by 2 bases, with 16 bases between them. CDR3 length: 17 amino acids.